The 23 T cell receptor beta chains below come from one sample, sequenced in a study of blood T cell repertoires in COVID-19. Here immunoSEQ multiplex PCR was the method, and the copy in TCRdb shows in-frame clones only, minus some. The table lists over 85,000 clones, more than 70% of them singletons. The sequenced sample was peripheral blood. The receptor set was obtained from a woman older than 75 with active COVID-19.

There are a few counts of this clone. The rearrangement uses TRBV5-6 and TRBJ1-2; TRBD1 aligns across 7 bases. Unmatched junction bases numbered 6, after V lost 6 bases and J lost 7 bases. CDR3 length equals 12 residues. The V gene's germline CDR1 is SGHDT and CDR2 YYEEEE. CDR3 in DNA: TGTGCCAGCACCTTAGACAGGGCTGGCTACACCTTC. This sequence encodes CASTLDRAGYTF.

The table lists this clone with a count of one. DNA of the CDR3: TGTGCCAGCAGTTACCCTAGGGACAGGGGGGGCAAAAACATTCAGTACTTC. This codes for CASSYPRDRGGKNIQYF. This sequence joins TRBV6-2 or TRBV6-3 and TRBJ2-4, with 11 bases lining up with TRBD1. V shed 2 bases and J 3 bases; nucleotides not matched to a gene: 6. This CDR3 is built from 17 residues. Per germline, CDR1 MNHEY and CDR2 SVGEGT.

CDR3 amino acids: CASSNPSTLQDTQYF. CDR3 in DNA: TGTGCCAGTAGTAACCCTTCTACTCTTCAAGATACGCAGTATTTT. V and J are TRBV19 and TRBJ2-3; D is unresolved. There are 15 residues in the CDR3. Germline V gene sequence: CDR1 LNHDA, CDR2 SQIVND (reference sequence). Trimming removed 4 bases at V and 5 bases at J, with 16 bases between.

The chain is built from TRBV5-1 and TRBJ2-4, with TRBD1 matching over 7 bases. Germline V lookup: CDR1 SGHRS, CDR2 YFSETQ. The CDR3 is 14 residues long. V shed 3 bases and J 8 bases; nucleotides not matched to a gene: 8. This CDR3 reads CASSSGNGQDIQYF. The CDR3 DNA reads TGCGCCAGCAGCTCGGGTAACGGACAGGACATTCAGTACTTC.

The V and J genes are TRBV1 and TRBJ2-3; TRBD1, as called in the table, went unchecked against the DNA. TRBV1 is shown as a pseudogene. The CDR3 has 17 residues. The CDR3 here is CTSSQADRTASTDTQYF. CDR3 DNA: TGCACCAGCAGCCAAGCCGACAGGACCGCTAGCACAGATACGCAGTATTTT.

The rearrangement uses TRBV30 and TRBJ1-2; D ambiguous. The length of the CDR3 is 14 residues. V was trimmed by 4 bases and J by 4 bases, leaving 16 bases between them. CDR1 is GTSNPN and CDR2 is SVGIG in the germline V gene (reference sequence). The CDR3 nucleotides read TGTGCCTGGATCGGATCCAACACGGGCTATGGCTACACCTTC. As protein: CAWIGSNTGYGYTF. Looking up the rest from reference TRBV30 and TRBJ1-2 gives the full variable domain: SQTIHQWPATLVQPVGSPLSLECTVEGTSNPNLYWYRQAAGRGLQLLFYSVGIGQISSEVPQNLSASRPQDRQFILSSKKLLLSDSGFYLCAWIGSNTGYGYTFGSGTRLTVV.

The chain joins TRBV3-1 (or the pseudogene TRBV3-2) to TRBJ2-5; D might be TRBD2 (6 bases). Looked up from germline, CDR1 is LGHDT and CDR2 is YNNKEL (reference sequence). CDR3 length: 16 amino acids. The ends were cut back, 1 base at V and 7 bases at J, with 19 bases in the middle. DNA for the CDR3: TGTGCCAGCAGCCAAGTTTCAACGCGGGTCGGGGGGACCCAGTACTTC. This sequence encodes CASSQVSTRVGGTQYF.

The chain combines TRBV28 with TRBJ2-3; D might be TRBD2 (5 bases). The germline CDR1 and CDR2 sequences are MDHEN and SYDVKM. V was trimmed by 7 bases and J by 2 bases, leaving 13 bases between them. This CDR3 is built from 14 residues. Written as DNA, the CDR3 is TGTGCCAGCACCGGACTTGCCCCCACAGATACGCAGTATTTT. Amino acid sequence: CASTGLAPTDTQYF.

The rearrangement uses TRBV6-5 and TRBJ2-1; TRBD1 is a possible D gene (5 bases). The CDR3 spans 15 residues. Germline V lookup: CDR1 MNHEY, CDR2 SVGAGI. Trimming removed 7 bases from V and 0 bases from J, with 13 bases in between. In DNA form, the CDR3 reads TGTGCCAGCATCCCAGGGTTTAGCTCCTACAATGAGCAGTTCTTC. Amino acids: CASIPGFSSYNEQFF.

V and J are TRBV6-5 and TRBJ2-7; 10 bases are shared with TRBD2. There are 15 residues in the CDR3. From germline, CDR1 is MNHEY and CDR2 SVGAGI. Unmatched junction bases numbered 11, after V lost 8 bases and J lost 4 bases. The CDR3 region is CASAGSTSGIYEQYF. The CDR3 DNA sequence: TGTGCCAGCGCGGGGAGCACTAGCGGGATTTACGAGCAGTACTTC.

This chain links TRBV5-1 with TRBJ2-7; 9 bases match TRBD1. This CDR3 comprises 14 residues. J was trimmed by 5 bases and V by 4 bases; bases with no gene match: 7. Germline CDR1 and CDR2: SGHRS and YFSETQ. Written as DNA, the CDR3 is TGCGCCAGCAGCCACCGGACAGGGGAGGACGAGCAGTACTTC. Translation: CASSHRTGEDEQYF.

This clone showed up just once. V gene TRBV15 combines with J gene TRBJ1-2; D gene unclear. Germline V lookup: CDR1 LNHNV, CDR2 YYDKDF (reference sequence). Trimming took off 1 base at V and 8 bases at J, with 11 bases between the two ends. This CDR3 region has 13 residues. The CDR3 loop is CATSRGKAGGYTF. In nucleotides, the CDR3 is TGTGCCACCAGCAGAGGGAAGGCGGGAGGCTACACCTTC.

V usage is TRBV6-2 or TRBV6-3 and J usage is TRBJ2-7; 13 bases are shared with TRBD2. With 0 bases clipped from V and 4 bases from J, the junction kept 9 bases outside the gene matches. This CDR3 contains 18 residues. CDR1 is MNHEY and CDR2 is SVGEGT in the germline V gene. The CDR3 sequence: CASSYSRTSGSRMYEQYF. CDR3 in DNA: TGTGCCAGCAGTTACTCGAGGACTAGCGGGAGTAGGATGTACGAGCAGTACTTC.

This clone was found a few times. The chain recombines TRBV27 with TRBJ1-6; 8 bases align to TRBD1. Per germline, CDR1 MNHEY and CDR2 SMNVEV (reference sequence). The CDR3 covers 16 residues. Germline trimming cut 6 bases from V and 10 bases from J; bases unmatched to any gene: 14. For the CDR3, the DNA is TGTGCCAGCAGAATGTCGGGGGCAGGGGGCGGGTCACCCCTCCACTTT. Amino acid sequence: CASRMSGAGGGSPLHF.

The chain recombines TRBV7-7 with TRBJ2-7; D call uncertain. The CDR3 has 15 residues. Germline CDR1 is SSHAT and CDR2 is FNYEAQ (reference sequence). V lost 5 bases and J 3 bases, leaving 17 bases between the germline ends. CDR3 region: CASSPSTGGFYEQYF. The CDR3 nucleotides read TGTGCCAGCAGCCCAAGCACGGGTGGGTTCTACGAGCAGTACTTC.

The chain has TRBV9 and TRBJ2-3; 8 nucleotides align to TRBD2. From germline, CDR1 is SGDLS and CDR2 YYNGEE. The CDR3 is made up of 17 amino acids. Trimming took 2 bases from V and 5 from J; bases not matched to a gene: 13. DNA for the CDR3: TGTGCCAGCAGCGTCGGGACTCCTCTCGGGAGGGGAGATACGCAGTATTTT. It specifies CASSVGTPLGRGDTQYF.

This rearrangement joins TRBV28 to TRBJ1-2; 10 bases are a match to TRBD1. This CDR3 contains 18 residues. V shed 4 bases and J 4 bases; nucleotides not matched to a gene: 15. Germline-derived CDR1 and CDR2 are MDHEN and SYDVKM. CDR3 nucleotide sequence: TGTGCCAGCAGTTGGACACGTCTAGACAGGGGGCTGGGCTATGGCTACACCTTC. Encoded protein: CASSWTRLDRGLGYGYTF.

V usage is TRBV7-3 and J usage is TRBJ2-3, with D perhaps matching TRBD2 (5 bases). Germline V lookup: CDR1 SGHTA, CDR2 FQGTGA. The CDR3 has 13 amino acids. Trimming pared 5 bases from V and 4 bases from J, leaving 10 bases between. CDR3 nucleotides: TGTGCCAGCAGCCGTCTGGAGGCAGATACGCAGTATTTT. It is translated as CASSRLEADTQYF.

CDR3: CASSLPTGGQGNQPQHF. CDR3 coding DNA: TGTGCCAGTAGTCTTCCGACGGGGGGACAGGGCAATCAGCCCCAGCATTTT. The rearrangement joins TRBV19 to TRBJ1-5, with 8 bases that match TRBD1. Germline values: CDR1 LNHDA, CDR2 SQIVND (reference sequence). This CDR3 is built from 17 residues. Germline trimming cut 5 bases from V and 2 bases from J; bases unmatched to any gene: 11.

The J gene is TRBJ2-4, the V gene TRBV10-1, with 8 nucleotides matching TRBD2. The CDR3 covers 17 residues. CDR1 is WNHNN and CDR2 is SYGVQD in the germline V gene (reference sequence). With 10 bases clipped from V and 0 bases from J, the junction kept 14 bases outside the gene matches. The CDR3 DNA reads TGCGCCACCCAAAACCCGGGGACTAGAGTAGCCAAAAACATTCAGTACTTC. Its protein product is CATQNPGTRVAKNIQYF.

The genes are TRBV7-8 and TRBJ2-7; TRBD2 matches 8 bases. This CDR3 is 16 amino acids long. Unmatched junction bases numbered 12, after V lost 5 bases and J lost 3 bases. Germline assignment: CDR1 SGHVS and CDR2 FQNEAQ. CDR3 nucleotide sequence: TGTGCCAGCAGCCCCCGGGGGGGGCGGAGCAACTACGAGCAGTACTTC. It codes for CASSPRGGRSNYEQYF.

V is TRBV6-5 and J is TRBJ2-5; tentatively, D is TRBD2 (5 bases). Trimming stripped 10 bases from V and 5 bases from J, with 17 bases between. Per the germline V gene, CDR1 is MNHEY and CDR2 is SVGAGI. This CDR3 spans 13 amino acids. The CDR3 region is CATTRSRWETQYF. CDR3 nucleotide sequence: TGTGCCACCACTAGATCCCGTTGGGAGACCCAGTACTTC.

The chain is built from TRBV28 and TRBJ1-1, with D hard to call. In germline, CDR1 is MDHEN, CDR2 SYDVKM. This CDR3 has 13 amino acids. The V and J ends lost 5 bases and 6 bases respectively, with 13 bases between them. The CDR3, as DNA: TGTGCCAGCAGTCTAAGGGAGCACCCTGAAGCTTTCTTT. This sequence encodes CASSLREHPEAFF.